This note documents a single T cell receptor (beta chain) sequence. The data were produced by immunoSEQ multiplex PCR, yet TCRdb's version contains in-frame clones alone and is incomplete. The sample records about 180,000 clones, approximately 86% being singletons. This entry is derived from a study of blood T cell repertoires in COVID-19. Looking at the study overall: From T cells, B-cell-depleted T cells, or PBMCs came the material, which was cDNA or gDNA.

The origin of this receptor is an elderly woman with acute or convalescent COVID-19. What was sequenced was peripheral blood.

CDR3 sequence: CRARGTSGIPDTQYF. The CDR3 region has the DNA TGCAGAGCTCGTGGGACTAGCGGGATCCCAGATACGCAGTATTTT. The chain recombines TRBV20-1 with TRBJ2-3; 13 bases agree with TRBD2. This CDR3 contains 15 residues. Germline V gene data show CDR1 as DFQATT and CDR2 as SNEGSKA (reference sequence).